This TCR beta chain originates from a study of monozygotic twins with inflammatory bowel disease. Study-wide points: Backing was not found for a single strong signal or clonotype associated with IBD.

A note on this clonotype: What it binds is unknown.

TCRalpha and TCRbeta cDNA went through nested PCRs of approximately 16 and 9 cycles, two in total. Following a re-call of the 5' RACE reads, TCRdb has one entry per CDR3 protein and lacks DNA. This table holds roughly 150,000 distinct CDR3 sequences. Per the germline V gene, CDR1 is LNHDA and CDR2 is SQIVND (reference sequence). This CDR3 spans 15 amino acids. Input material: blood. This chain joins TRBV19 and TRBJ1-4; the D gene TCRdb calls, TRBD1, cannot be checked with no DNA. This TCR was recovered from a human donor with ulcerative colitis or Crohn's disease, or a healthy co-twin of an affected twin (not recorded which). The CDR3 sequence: CAIKRSDRVNEKLFF.